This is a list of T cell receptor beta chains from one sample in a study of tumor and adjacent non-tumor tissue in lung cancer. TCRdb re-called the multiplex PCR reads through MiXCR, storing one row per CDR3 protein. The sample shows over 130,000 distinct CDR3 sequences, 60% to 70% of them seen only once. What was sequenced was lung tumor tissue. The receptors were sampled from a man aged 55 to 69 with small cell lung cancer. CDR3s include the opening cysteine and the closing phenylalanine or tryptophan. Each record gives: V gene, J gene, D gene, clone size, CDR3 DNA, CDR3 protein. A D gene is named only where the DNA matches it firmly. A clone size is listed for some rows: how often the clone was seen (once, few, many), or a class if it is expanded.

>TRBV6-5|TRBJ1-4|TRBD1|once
TGTGCCACCCGGATAACAGGGGGCATTAATGAAAAACTGTTTTTT
CATRITGGINEKLFF
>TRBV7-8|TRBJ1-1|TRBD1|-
TGTGCCAGCAGCTCGTCAGGGGGGGTCGAAGCTTTCTTT
CASSSSGGVEAFF
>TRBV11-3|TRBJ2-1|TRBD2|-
TGTACCACCAGCCCGGCTAGCGGGAGGGTTTTCAGTGAGCAGCTCTTC
CTTSPASGRVFSEQLF
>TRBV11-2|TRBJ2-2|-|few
TGTGCCAGCAGCTTAGCGCGTGAGACCGGGGAGATGTTTTTT
CASSLARETGEMFF
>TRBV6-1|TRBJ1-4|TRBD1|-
TGCGACAGCAGTGAAGATCGACACAGGGGGCTGGGTGAAAAACCGTTTTTT
CDSSEDRHRGLGEKPFF
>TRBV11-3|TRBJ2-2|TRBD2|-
TGTGCCAGCAGCTCACTCTATGGGACTAGCGGCCTGACTTGGCTGTTTTTT
CASSSLYGTSGLTWLFF
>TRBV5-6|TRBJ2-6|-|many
TGTGCCAGCAGCTTGGGAGCCTCTGGGGCCAACGTCCTGACTTTC
CASSLGASGANVLTF
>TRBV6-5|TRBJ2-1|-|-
TGTGGCAGCAGTTCCCCCCTGGCTAAGTCCTACAATGAGCAGTTCTTC
CGSSSPLAKSYNEQFF
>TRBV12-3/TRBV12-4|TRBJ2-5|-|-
TGTGCCAGCAGTTGGGGCAGCCAAGAGACCCAGTACTTC
CASSWGSQETQYF
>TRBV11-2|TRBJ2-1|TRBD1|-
TGTGTCAGCAGCTTAGAGGGGTTTGCGACAGGGGGCTATATGGCAGAGCAGTTCTTC
CVSSLEGFATGGYMAEQFF
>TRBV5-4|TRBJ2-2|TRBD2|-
TGTGCCAACAGCCCAGCGGGAGGACCTAAGACCGGGGAGCTGTTTTTT
CANSPAGGPKTGELFF
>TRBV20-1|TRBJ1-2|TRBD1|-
TGCAGTGCTAGTTCTACAGGGGTCGGGGGCTACACCTTC
CSASSTGVGGYTF
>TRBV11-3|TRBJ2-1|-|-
TGTGCCAGCAGCTTAGAGGGCTTAGGGGAGCATCTCTTC
CASSLEGLGEHLF
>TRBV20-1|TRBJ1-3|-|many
TGCAGTGCTAGAGATATCGCGGGGGGAAGGGGAAACACCATATATTTT
CSARDIAGGRGNTIYF